This T cell receptor beta chain comes out of a study of PD-1 blockade in classical Hodgkin lymphoma. Whole-study findings and limits: For complete responders, baseline diversity was comparable to that of newly diagnosed patients.

In germline, CDR1 is MNHEY, CDR2 SVGAGI. The CDR3 sequence is 13 residues long. V lost 6 bases, J lost 7 bases, and 15 bases lay in between. Time point of the sample: cycle 4 day 1 (C4D1), after six to seven weeks of nivolumab. All patients relapsed after autologous stem cell transplantation, and brentuximab vedotin exposure varied. Details on this clone: Antigen unknown.

Profiling relied on immunoSEQ multiplex PCR, and the TCRdb table lists in-frame clones only, not all of them. The table records about 41,000 clones, roughly two thirds of them present only once. The V gene is TRBV6-5, the J gene TRBJ1-2; D is possibly TRBD1 (5 bases). The sample was peripheral blood mononuclear cells (PBMCs), taken before the fourth cycle of nivolumab. This clonotype was obtained from a human donor with classical Hodgkin lymphoma. The chain's CDR3 is CASRRGNRGGYTF. CDR3 DNA: TGTGCCAGCAGACGGGGGAATAGAGGTGGCTACACCTTC.